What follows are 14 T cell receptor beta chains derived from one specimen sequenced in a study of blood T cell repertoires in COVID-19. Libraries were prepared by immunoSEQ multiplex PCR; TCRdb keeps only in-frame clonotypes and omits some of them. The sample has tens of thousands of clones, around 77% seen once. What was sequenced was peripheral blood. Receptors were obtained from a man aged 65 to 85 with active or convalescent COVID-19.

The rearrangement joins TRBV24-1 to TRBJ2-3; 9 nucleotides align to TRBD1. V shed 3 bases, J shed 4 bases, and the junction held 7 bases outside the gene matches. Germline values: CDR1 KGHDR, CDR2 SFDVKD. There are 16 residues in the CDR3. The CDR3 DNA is TGTGCCACCAGTGATCCCGGGACAGGGAGGGCAGATACGCAGTATTTT. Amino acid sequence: CATSDPGTGRADTQYF.

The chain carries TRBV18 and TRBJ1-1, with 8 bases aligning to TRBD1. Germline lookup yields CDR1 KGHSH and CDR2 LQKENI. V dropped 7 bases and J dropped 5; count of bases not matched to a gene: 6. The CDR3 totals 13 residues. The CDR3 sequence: CASFPTGATEAFF. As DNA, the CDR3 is TGTGCCAGCTTCCCGACAGGGGCGACTGAAGCTTTCTTT.

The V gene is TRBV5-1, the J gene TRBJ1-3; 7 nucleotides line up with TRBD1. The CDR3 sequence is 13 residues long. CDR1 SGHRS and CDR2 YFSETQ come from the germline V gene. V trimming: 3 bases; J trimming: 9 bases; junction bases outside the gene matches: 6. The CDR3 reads CASSSGQAATIYF. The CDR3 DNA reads TGCGCCAGCAGCTCAGGACAGGCGGCCACCATATATTTT.

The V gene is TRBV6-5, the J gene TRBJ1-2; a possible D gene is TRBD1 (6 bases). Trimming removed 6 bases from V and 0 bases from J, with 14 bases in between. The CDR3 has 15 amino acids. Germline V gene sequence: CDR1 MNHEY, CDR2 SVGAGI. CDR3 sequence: CASRTGHSSNYGYTF. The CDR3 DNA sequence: TGTGCCAGCAGAACGGGACACTCCTCTAACTATGGCTACACCTTC.

The CDR3 DNA sequence: TGTGCCAGCAGCGTTTACACGAAAAACACCGGGGAGCTGTTTTTT. It codes for CASSVYTKNTGELFF. V gene TRBV5-5 combines with J gene TRBJ2-2; D gene ambiguous. CDR1 SGHKS and CDR2 YYEKEE come from the germline V gene (reference sequence). The CDR3 consists of 15 residues. V was cut by 4 bases and J by 2 bases, with 12 bases left in between.

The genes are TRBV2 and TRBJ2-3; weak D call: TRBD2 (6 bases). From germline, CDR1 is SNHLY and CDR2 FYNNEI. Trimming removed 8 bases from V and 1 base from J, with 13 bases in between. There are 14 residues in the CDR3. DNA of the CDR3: TGTGCCAGCTCCGCGGGGATAGGCACAGATACGCAGTATTTT. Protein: CASSAGIGTDTQYF.

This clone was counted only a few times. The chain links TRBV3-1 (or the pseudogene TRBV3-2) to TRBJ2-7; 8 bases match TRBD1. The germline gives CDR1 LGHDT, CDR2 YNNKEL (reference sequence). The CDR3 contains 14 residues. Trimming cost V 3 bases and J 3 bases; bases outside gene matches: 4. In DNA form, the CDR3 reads TGTGCCAGCAGCCAGCGGACAGGGTACTACGAGCAGTACTTC. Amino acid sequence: CASSQRTGYYEQYF.

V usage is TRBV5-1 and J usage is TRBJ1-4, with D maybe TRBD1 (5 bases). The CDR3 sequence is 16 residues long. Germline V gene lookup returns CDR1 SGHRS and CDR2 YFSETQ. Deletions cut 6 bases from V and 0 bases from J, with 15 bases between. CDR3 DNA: TGCGCCAGCAAGGTCCAGGGATATTCAACTAATGAAAAACTGTTTTTT. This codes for CASKVQGYSTNEKLFF. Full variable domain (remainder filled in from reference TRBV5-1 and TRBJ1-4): KAGVTQTPRYLIKTRGQQVTLSCSPISGHRSVSWYQQTPGQGLQFLFEYFSETQRNKGNFPGRFSGRQFSNSRSEMNVSTLELGDSALYLCASKVQGYSTNEKLFFGSGTQLSVL.

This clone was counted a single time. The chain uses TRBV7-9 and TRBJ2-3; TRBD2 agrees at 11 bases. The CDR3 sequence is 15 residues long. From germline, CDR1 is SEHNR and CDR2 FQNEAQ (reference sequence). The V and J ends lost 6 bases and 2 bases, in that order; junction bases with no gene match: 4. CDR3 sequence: CASRKTSGNTDTQYF. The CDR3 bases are TGTGCCAGCAGAAAGACTAGCGGGAACACAGATACGCAGTATTTT.

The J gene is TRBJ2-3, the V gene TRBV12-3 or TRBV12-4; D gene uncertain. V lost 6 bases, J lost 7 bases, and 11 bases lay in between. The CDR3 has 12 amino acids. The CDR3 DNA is TGTGCCAGCAGCCTAACACAGCATACGCAGTATTTT. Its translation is CASSLTQHTQYF.

CDR3 in DNA: TGCAGCGTTGAAGACTGGACTAGCGGGGGAAACGAGCAGTACTTC. This encodes CSVEDWTSGGNEQYF. The rearrangement links TRBV29-1 to TRBJ2-7, with TRBD2 matching 13 bases. The CDR3 loop spans 15 amino acids. The junction had 4 bases not matched to a gene; V was cut back by 0 bases and J by 5 bases. In germline, CDR1 is SQVTM, CDR2 ANQGSEA.

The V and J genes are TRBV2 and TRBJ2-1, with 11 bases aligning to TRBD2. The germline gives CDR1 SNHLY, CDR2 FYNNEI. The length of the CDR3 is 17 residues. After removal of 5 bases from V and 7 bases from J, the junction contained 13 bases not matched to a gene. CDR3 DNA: TGTGCCAGCAGTTTCATATCGGGACTAGCGGTGACTAATGAGCAGTTCTTC. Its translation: CASSFISGLAVTNEQFF. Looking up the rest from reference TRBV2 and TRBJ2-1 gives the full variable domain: EPEVTQTPSHQVTQMGQEVILRCVPISNHLYFYWYRQILGQKVEFLVSFYNNEISEKSEIFDDQFSVERPDGSNFTLKIRSTKLEDSAMYFCASSFISGLAVTNEQFFGPGTRLTVL.

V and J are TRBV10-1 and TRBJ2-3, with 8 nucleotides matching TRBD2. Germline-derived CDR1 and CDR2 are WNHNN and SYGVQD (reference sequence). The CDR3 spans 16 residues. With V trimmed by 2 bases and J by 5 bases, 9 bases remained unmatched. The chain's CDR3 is CASSETLRGGKDTQYF. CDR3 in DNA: TGCGCCAGCAGTGAGACCCTTCGGGGGGGTAAAGATACGCAGTATTTT.

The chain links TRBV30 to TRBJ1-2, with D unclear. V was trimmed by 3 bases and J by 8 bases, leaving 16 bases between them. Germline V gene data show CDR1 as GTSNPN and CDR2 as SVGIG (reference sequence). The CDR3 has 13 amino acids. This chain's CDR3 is CAWSRQRSGGYTF. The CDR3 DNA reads TGTGCCTGGAGCAGGCAGAGAAGCGGAGGCTACACCTTC.